The 20 T cell receptor beta chains listed next were all sequenced from one sample in a study of response to subunit inactivated influenza vaccine. In TCRdb, the RT-PCR reads were re-called with MiXCR into one record per CDR3 protein. The sample consists of approximately 570,000 distinct CDR3 sequences, around 8% of them appearing once. The sample consisted of PBMCs from blood, taken less than 30 months after vaccination. Receptors were obtained from a man aged 45 to 70 who received an inactivated influenza vaccine.

There are a few counts of this clonotype. CDR3 region: CASSLNRDSPLHF. CDR3 DNA sequence: TGTGCCAGCAGTCTCAACAGGGATTCACCCCTCCACTTT. This chain connects TRBV12-3 or TRBV12-4 to TRBJ1-6; TRBD1 is a possible D gene (6 bases). The V gene lost 5 bases and the J gene lost 8 bases, with 10 bases spanning the gap. This CDR3 spans 13 amino acids.

The chain joins TRBV5-1 to TRBJ2-3; 12 bases align to TRBD2. Germline V CDR1 and CDR2: SGHRS, YFSETQ. V trimming: 4 bases; J trimming: 3 bases; junction bases outside the gene matches: 6. The CDR3 is 16 amino acids. The CDR3 sequence is CASSRGTSGFTDTQYF. The DNA of the CDR3 is TGCGCCAGCAGCCGTGGGACTAGCGGGTTTACAGATACGCAGTATTTT. Using reference TRBV5-1 and TRBJ2-3 for the parts outside the CDR3, the full variable domain is KAGVTQTPRYLIKTRGQQVTLSCSPISGHRSVSWYQQTPGQGLQFLFEYFSETQRNKGNFPGRFSGRQFSNSRSEMNVSTLELGDSALYLCASSRGTSGFTDTQYFGPGTRLTVL.

This chain joins TRBV28 and TRBJ1-4, with 8 positions matching TRBD1. With 3 bases clipped from V and 6 bases from J, the junction kept 9 bases outside the gene matches. Germline V gene lookup returns CDR1 MDHEN and CDR2 SYDVKM. This CDR3 region has 16 residues. The CDR3 coding sequence is TGTGCCAGCAGTTTCTCATCAGGGGGCGTCGATGAAAAACTGTTTTTT. It codes for CASSFSSGGVDEKLFF.

This clonotype was seen a few times. The chain links TRBV20-1 to TRBJ2-7, with 11 positions matching TRBD2. This CDR3 region has 17 residues. V gave up 0 bases and J gave up 7 bases; unmatched junction bases: 14. Germline CDR1 is DFQATT and CDR2 is SNEGSKA (reference sequence). In DNA, the CDR3 is TGCAGTGCTAGAGATCTAATAGCGGGGGGGCTGGCAAGAGAGCAGTACTTC. Translating it yields CSARDLIAGGLAREQYF.

The V gene is TRBV7-2, the J gene TRBJ2-7, with TRBD1 identical over 7 bases. The germline V gene encodes CDR1 SGHTA and CDR2 FQGNSA. The CDR3 is 15 residues long. Losses at the gene ends were 1 base for V and 2 bases for J; bases not matched to a gene: 5. CDR3 DNA: TGTGCCAGCAGCTTAGGGGTTGGGACAGCCTACGAGCAGTACTTC. Protein: CASSLGVGTAYEQYF.

This clonotype has more than one count but fewer than ten. The chain is built from TRBV28 and TRBJ2-5; D possibly uses TRBD1 or TRBD2 (6 bases each). CDR1 is MDHEN, CDR2 SYDVKM, per germline. Trimming stripped 6 bases from V and 1 base from J, with 15 bases between. The CDR3 consists of 15 residues. CDR3 in amino acids: CASSDGGALQETQYF. The DNA for the CDR3 is TGTGCCAGCAGCGACGGGGGCGCCCTCCAAGAGACCCAGTACTTC.

This clonotype was observed at least ten times. The V gene is TRBV10-3, the J gene TRBJ2-1; TRBD2 aligns across 14 bases. This CDR3 has 15 residues. Trimming at V came to 4 bases and at J to 7 bases, leaving 3 bases not matched to a gene. Germline V lookup: CDR1 ENHRY, CDR2 SYGVKD. The CDR3 sequence is CAISGLAGGGNEQFF. CDR3 bases: TGTGCCATCAGTGGACTAGCGGGAGGGGGAAATGAGCAGTTCTTC.

This clonotype has just a few counts. This chain uses TRBV29-1 with TRBJ2-3, with 11 nucleotides matching TRBD2. Germline V gene sequence: CDR1 SQVTM, CDR2 ANQGSEA. V lost 7 bases and J lost 0; bases outside the gene matches: 9. The CDR3 is made up of 16 amino acids. CDR3 coding DNA: TGCAGCGCCCCGTCGACTAGCGGGGTTAGCACAGATACGCAGTATTTT. As protein: CSAPSTSGVSTDTQYF.

This clonotype was seen at least ten times. This sequence joins TRBV6-6 and TRBJ1-4; D is possibly TRBD1 (5 bases). The CDR3 sequence is 12 residues long. Germline CDR1 is MNHNY and CDR2 is SVGAGI (reference sequence). The V end was cut by 8 bases, the J end by 8 bases, with 12 bases between. CDR3 protein: CASRQGDEKLFF. The CDR3 nucleotides read TGTGCCAGCCGTCAGGGTGACGAAAAACTGTTTTTT.

The chain couples TRBV6-2 or TRBV6-3 to TRBJ2-7, with 9 positions matching TRBD2. The junction had 16 bases not matched to a gene; V was cut back by 2 bases and J by 2 bases. Germline V gene sequence: CDR1 MNHEY, CDR2 SVGEGT. The CDR3 spans 19 residues. CDR3 loop: CASSYAPTIAGVLTYEQYF. The CDR3 DNA reads as TGTGCCAGCAGTTACGCGCCGACCATAGCGGGGGTCCTGACCTACGAGCAGTACTTC.

This clonotype was seen many times. The gene calls are TRBV7-8 and TRBJ2-1, with 8 bases matching TRBD2. Germline CDR1 and CDR2: SGHVS and FQNEAQ. This CDR3 region has 16 residues. V shed 1 base, J shed 5 bases, and the junction held 7 bases outside the gene matches. The CDR3 loop reads CASSLGFSGANNEQFF. The CDR3 DNA follows: TGTGCCAGCAGCTTAGGGTTTAGCGGGGCAAACAATGAGCAGTTCTTC.

As for this clonotype: An end of the junction differs from the germline gene, which may be a read error. V and J are TRBV28 and TRBJ2-7; TRBD2 aligns across 7 bases. Germline V gene sequence: CDR1 MDHEN, CDR2 SYDVKM. The CDR3 sequence is 15 residues long. The DNA of the CDR3 is TGTGCCAGCAGTCGCTCCGGGAGGAGATTCTACGAGCGGTACTTC. Protein sequence: CASSRSGRRFYERYF.

V usage is TRBV5-1 and J usage is TRBJ2-7, with 7 bases fitting TRBD1. The CDR3 runs to 14 residues. Germline CDR1 SGHRS, CDR2 YFSETQ. Trimming removed 0 bases from V and 3 bases from J; junction bases left unmatched: 3. The CDR3 here is CASSLGGQFYEQYF. The CDR3, as DNA: TGCGCCAGCAGCTTGGGGGGACAGTTCTACGAGCAGTACTTC.

This clonotype was detected only once. The chain uses TRBV20-1 and TRBJ2-1; 8 nucleotides agree with TRBD2. Germline trimming cut 4 bases from V and 7 bases from J; bases unmatched to any gene: 9. Germline V gene lookup returns CDR1 DFQATT and CDR2 SNEGSKA (reference sequence). The CDR3 is made up of 14 amino acids. The CDR3 region is CSATRAGAGNEQFF. As DNA, the CDR3 is TGCAGTGCTACAAGAGCGGGAGCGGGGAATGAGCAGTTCTTC.

This clonotype was detected ten times or more. This chain connects TRBV7-2 to TRBJ2-2; D not certain. This CDR3 is 14 amino acids long. Trimming removed 6 bases from V and 6 bases from J, with 14 bases in between. Germline-derived CDR1 and CDR2 are SGHTA and FQGNSA. CDR3 loop: CASRDWSMAGELFF. The DNA of the CDR3 is TGTGCCAGCAGGGATTGGTCTATGGCCGGGGAGCTGTTTTTT.

The sample holds a few counts of this clonotype. The chain couples TRBV28 to TRBJ2-7; D might be TRBD2 (5 bases). The germline CDR1 and CDR2 sequences are MDHEN and SYDVKM. Deletions cut 2 bases from V and 3 bases from J, with 11 bases between. The CDR3 sequence is 14 residues long. The CDR3 DNA follows: TGTGCCAGCAGTTTAGCGACTACCATCTACGAGCAGTACTTC. This translates into CASSLATTIYEQYF.

In the case of this clonotype: Germline is not matched at one junction end, which may reflect a read error. The V and J genes are TRBV7-7 and TRBJ2-1; TRBD1 agrees at 9 bases. Germline-derived CDR1 and CDR2 are SSHAT and FNYEAQ (reference sequence). CDR3 size: 14 residues. The CDR3 loop is CASSFRDRDNEQFF. The CDR3, as DNA: TGTGCTAGCAGCTTCCGGGACAGGGACAATGAGCAGTTCTTC.

The chain carries TRBV24-1 and TRBJ2-3; D uncertain. The CDR3 consists of 16 residues. Trimming cost V 2 bases and J 5 bases, with 16 bases left between them. CDR1 and CDR2 (germline): KGHDR, SFDVKD. The CDR3 region has the DNA TGTGCCACCAGTGATTCCGGCCCAGCCGGAGTAGATACGCAGTATTTT. Translation gives CATSDSGPAGVDTQYF.

This clonotype was picked up a small number of times. The chain combines TRBV29-1 with TRBJ2-7; no firm D call. This CDR3 contains 13 residues. CDR1 is SQVTM, CDR2 ANQGSEA, per germline. The V gene lost 4 bases and the J gene lost 4 bases, with 14 bases spanning the gap. The chain's CDR3 is CSVAPKRGYEQYF. The CDR3 DNA follows: TGCAGCGTTGCCCCTAAGAGAGGTTACGAGCAGTACTTC.

The sample holds many counts of this clonotype. This rearrangement joins TRBV6-1 to TRBJ1-1; D perhaps matches TRBD1 (5 bases). V dropped 4 bases and J dropped 1 base, with 10 bases sitting between them. Germline loops: CDR1 MNHNS, CDR2 SASEGT. The CDR3 runs to 14 residues. The CDR3 here is CASSVYRWNTEAFF. The CDR3 DNA reads as TGTGCCAGCAGTGTTTACAGGTGGAACACTGAAGCTTTCTTT.